This TCR beta chain was documented in a study of T cell responses to AZD1222 COVID-19 vaccine listed by TCRdb under 2021. About the investigation overall: AZD1222 recipients with second doses at about 4 weeks or about 12 weeks were pooled, because spike-specific TCR depth and breadth did not differ between schedules. A total of over 230 trial participants underwent TCR sequencing, of whom about 200 had received two doses of AZD1222 and roughly 26 had received two doses of the MenACWY control vaccine. Enrollment into the trials was organized by age into subgroups of 18-55, 56-69 and 70-plus years, and those subgroups contained approximately 160, 26 and 62 TCR-sequenced participants, respectively.

CDR1 and CDR2, looked up from the germline V gene, are SGHDT and YYEEEE. From V the trimming removes 6 bases and from J it removes 13 bases, while the gene matches leave 6 bases of the junction unaccounted for. Taken from cysteine to phenylalanine, the CDR3 has 11 residues. The read is trimmed to its CDR3 DNA, 33 bases read in frame from base 1. According to the study, the label for this sample's time point signals: baseline before first vaccination. The vaccinee samples were drawn from two UK trials, COV001 and COV002, one of which was a single-blind randomized controlled phase 2/3 trial testing AZD1222 (ChAdOx1 nCoV-19) in healthy adults. For TCRbeta chain sequencing, PBMC samples from trial participants were taken at day 0 and at day 28 after the second dose. The CDR3 regions of human TCRbeta chains were analyzed by immunosequencing. Per the original workflow: Repertoire TCRs were matched against a reference library of SARS-CoV-2-specific TCRs generated with the MIRA antigen-specificity platform. Breadth meant the fraction of unique TCRs that were SARS-CoV-2-associated, whereas depth meant the fraction of total T cells that were SARS-CoV-2-associated. Each spike-specific TCR was assigned to its reactive spike region and to a CD4 or CD8 class using the MIRA data. Log10-transformed breadth and depth values were compared by one-way ANOVA with Sidak's multiple comparisons tests. The clones in this table, taken by TCRdb from immuneACCESS, are in-frame only. Not every clone is retained; where verified, under half of the shortfall comes from an unresolved V gene, and the cause of the rest is unknown. That table is the source of V, J and clone size, and D and trimming were worked out from the DNA. The sample contains under 200,000 clones, more than 80% of them found a single time. The top ten clones comprise about 3.9% of the sample.

Concerning this clone: The target of this receptor is not known. Base qualities are not at hand, and no much larger clone is one base apart.

Results and caveats for the whole study, not just this receptor: CD4 TCRs associated with the vaccine covered the entire spike protein, and the dominant responses were in regions 160-218 and 743-854. Only five to seven AZD1222 recipients were SARS-CoV-2 seropositive at baseline, limiting conclusions about previously exposed vaccinees. Epitopes outside the regions mutated in the B.1.351 and B.1.1.7 variants were reportedly recognized by nearly half of the unique spike-specific TCRs. No day 14 peak-response samples were available, so repertoires were characterized only after the peak T cell response. After two AZD1222 doses, both the breadth and the depth of spike-specific TCRs were significantly higher than at day 0 and than in MenACWY recipients. In the small 56-69-year group, the increase in depth fell short of significance, most likely because of low power. Participants were mostly white British and included more females than males, and it was suggested by the authors that clonal diversity may have been underestimated.

The material sequenced was peripheral blood, taken on day 0 of AZD1222 vaccination. This clonotype originated in an adult in good health. Recombination joined TRBV5-6 with TRBJ2-1; 8 bases in the middle match TRBD2. The DNA is as follows: TGTGCCAGCACCCTTAGCGGGAAACAGTTCTTC. Its amino acids are CASTLSGKQFF.